These T cell receptor beta chains were read from a single sample in a study of identical twins. TCRdb redid the calling of the 5' RACE reads with MiXCR, one entry per CDR3 protein. The sample has about 890,000 distinct CDR3 sequences; 10% to 15% are singletons. These data were also filed under a second study, of yellow fever vaccine responses in identical twins.

The sequenced sample was PBMCs. These TCRs come from a woman aged 18-35 years in good health. CDR3s include the opening cysteine and the closing phenylalanine or tryptophan. D genes are given only for firm matches. The listing skips clone size in some rows; elsewhere it reads once, few, many or a size class.

. | TRBJ2-5 | . | TRBV20-1 | TGCAGTGCTAGGGATCCCACTAGAAAAGGGGAGACCCAGTACTTC | CSARDPTRKGETQYF
. | TRBJ2-1 | few | TRBV19 | TGTGCCAGTACCGCGAGTAATGAGCAGTTCTTC | CASTASNEQFF
. | TRBJ2-7 | . | TRBV7-2 | TGTGCCAGCAGCTTAGTGTCGGGATCAAACTACGAGCAGTACTTC | CASSLVSGSNYEQYF
TRBD2 | TRBJ2-1 | few | TRBV20-1 | TGCAGTGCTAGAGAGGTAGCGGGGGGAATCAATGAGCAGTTCTTC | CSAREVAGGINEQFF
. | TRBJ1-1 | . | TRBV11-2 | TGTGCCAGCAGTTCCGGCTTAGGGACTGAAGCTTTCTTT | CASSSGLGTEAFF
. | TRBJ1-1 | . | TRBV19 | TGTGCCAGTAGGTGGAGTGGACCCATGAACACTGAAGCTTTCTTT | CASRWSGPMNTEAFF
. | TRBJ2-7 | . | TRBV7-3 | TGTGCCAGCAGCTTAAGTGCCGGGAACGAGCAGTACTTC | CASSLSAGNEQYF
TRBD2 | TRBJ2-1 | few | TRBV2 | TGTGCCAGCGCCCGGACTAGCGGGAGGTACAATGAGCAGTTCTTC | CASARTSGRYNEQFF
. | TRBJ2-3 | . | TRBV4-2 | TGTGCCAGCAGCCCGCCCGGCGGCAACACAGATACGCAGTATTTT | CASSPPGGNTDTQYF
TRBD2 | TRBJ2-3 | . | TRBV7-8 | TGTGCCAGCAGCTTACTCCCTAGCGGGGGCACAGATACGCAGTATTTT | CASSLLPSGGTDTQYF
. | TRBJ1-3 | . | TRBV7-9 | TGTGCCAGCAAGCAGAGTCGCGCTGGAAACACCATATATTTT | CASKQSRAGNTIYF
. | TRBJ2-7 | . | TRBV20-1 | TGCAGTGCTAGTCTGAACTACGAGCAGTACTTC | CSASLNYEQYF
TRBD2 | TRBJ2-1 | . | TRBV14 | TGTGCCAGCAGCCGAGTCCCAGCGGGAGCGGAATATGAGCAGTTCTTC | CASSRVPAGAEYEQFF
. | TRBJ1-1 | . | TRBV29-1 | TGCAGCGTTGGGCATAACCCTGAAGCTTTCTTT | CSVGHNPEAFF
TRBD2 | TRBJ2-1 | . | TRBV4-1 | TGCGCCGTGAAGGGACTAGCGGGAGTAAATGACAATGAGCAGTTCTTC | CAVKGLAGVNDNEQFF
TRBD2 | TRBJ2-1 | . | TRBV5-1 | TGCGCCAGCAGCTATCTTAGGGCTAGCGGGGCCCCCCTCCACAATGAGCAGTTCTTC | CASSYLRASGAPLHNEQFF
. | TRBJ2-3 | few | TRBV20-1 | TGCAGTGCTAGAGCAATAAGCACAGATACGCAGTATTTT | CSARAISTDTQYF
TRBD2 | TRBJ2-1 | few | TRBV7-6 | TGTGCCAGCAGCCACCGGACTAGCGGGGATTACAATGAGCAGTTCTTC | CASSHRTSGDYNEQFF
. | TRBJ2-1 | few | TRBV14 | TGTGCCAGCAGCCAAGTAGAGAGAGAAGGCAATGAGCAGTTCTTC | CASSQVEREGNEQFF
. | TRBJ2-1 | . | TRBV7-6 | TGTGCCAGCAGCGATGGGTTGGGGGCATACAATGAGCAGTTCTTC | CASSDGLGAYNEQFF
. | TRBJ2-1 | many | TRBV7-2 | TGTGCCAGCAGCTTATCCGAGAGAAATAAGCAGTTCTTC | CASSLSERNKQFF
. | TRBJ2-1 | . | TRBV29-1 | TGCAGCGTCCGAGGCGGGGGCGTGTACAATGAGCAGTTCTTC | CSVRGGGVYNEQFF
. | TRBJ2-1 | many | TRBV4-1 | TGCGCCAGCAGCCAAGGACAGGTCGGGGAGCAGTTCTTC | CASSQGQVGEQFF
. | TRBJ2-1 | few | TRBV25-1 | TGTGCCAGCAGTGAATCCGGCAGGGTAAGAGATGAGCAGTTCTTC | CASSESGRVRDEQFF
. | TRBJ1-2 | . | TRBV4-1 | TGCGCCAGCAGCCAAGGAAGGGACAACTATGGCTACACCTTC | CASSQGRDNYGYTF
TRBD2 | TRBJ2-5 | . | TRBV5-1 | TGCGCCAGTACCCCGGGACTAGCGGGAGACGGAGAGACCCAGTACTTC | CASTPGLAGDGETQYF
TRBD2 | TRBJ2-5 | few | TRBV20-1 | TGCAGTTACGGAGCTAGCGGAAAAGAGACCCAGTACTTC | CSYGASGKETQYF
TRBD2 | TRBJ2-1 | few | TRBV4-2 | TGTGCCAGCAGCCTGTTGGGCGGTCAGCGGGGGAGGACCTACAATGAGCAGTTCTTC | CASSLLGGQRGRTYNEQFF
TRBD1 | TRBJ2-3 | . | TRBV11-1 | TGTGCCAGCAGCTCTAGGACAGGGGAAGTTAGTGCCACCCGAACAGATACGCAGTATTTT | CASSSRTGEVSATRTDTQYF
. | TRBJ2-4 | . | TRBV11-2 | TGTGCCAGCAGCCCTCGAGGGGGGCTGGGGACCAAAAACATTCAGTACTTC | CASSPRGGLGTKNIQYF
. | TRBJ2-3 | few | TRBV12-3/TRBV12-4 | TGTGCCACATCTTCGGGACCCGGCACAGATACGCAGTATTTT | CATSSGPGTDTQYF
. | TRBJ2-4 | . | TRBV5-6 | TGTGCCAGCATTACATGGGCAAGTTTAGCCAAAAACATTCAGTACTTC | CASITWASLAKNIQYF
TRBD1 | TRBJ1-6 | . | TRBV12-3/TRBV12-4 | TGTGCCAGCAGTCCCCTCGGGACAGGAAATTCACCCCTCCACTTT | CASSPLGTGNSPLHF
. | TRBJ2-2 | few | TRBV5-1 | TGCGCCAGCAACGGGGGCGACCCGAACACCGGGGAGCTGTTTTTT | CASNGGDPNTGELFF
. | TRBJ2-1 | . | TRBV5-1 | TGCGCCAGCAGCTCTGGGGGGGCTAACAATGAGCAGTTCTTC | CASSSGGANNEQFF
TRBD1 | TRBJ1-6 | few | TRBV10-3 | TGTGCCATCAGTGAGTCGACAGGGACTAATTCACCCCTCCACTTT | CAISESTGTNSPLHF
. | TRBJ2-5 | . | TRBV20-1 | TGCAGTGCTAGAGCCCTCCGGGACCCAGAGACCCAGTACTTC | CSARALRDPETQYF
TRBD2 | TRBJ2-1 | many | TRBV25-1 | TGTGCCAGCAGTGCGCGACTAGCGGGAGTTATAGCGGGTGAGCAGTTCTTC | CASSARLAGVIAGEQFF
. | TRBJ2-5 | many | TRBV10-3 | TGTGCCATCAGCCTCAATGCCGGGGCAGAGACCCAGTACTTC | CAISLNAGAETQYF
. | TRBJ1-1 | few | TRBV20-1 | TGCAGTGCTGGGGACACTGAAGCTTTCTTT | CSAGDTEAFF
TRBD2 | TRBJ2-3 | . | TRBV27 | TGTGCCAGCAGTCCTCGGGGGGGCCGCACAGATACGCAGTATTTT | CASSPRGGRTDTQYF
. | TRBJ2-3 | . | TRBV20-1 | TGCAGTGCTAGAGATCCGTCCTCCGGGACGTCAGATACGCAGTATTTT | CSARDPSSGTSDTQYF
. | TRBJ2-3 | few | TRBV12-3/TRBV12-4 | TGTGTCAGCAGTTTTGGAGGGGCCAACCCCTCTACAGATACGCAGTATTTT | CVSSFGGANPSTDTQYF
. | TRBJ1-6 | few | TRBV2 | TGTGCCAGCAGTATCCGTAGCAATTCACCCCTCCACTTT | CASSIRSNSPLHF
TRBD2 | TRBJ2-1 | many | TRBV28 | TGTGCCAGCAGTCCTAGCGGGGTTTACAATGAGCAGTTCTTC | CASSPSGVYNEQFF